This T cell receptor beta chain was profiled in a study of T cell responses to AZD1222 COVID-19 vaccine. Study findings and constraints: Spike-specific TCR breadth rose after two AZD1222 doses, and depth rose as well. White British people made up most donors, females outnumbered males, and clonal diversity was possibly underestimated. A reported finding is that nearly half of spike-specific TCRs target unmutated variant regions.

CDR1 and CDR2 (germline): GTSNPN, SVGIG (reference sequence). The CDR3 consists of 15 residues. Trimming stripped 0 bases from V and 7 bases from J, with 13 bases between. As regards this clone: Its antigen is as yet unknown.

The analysis combined second doses at about 4 or about 12 weeks. Clones were sequenced by immunoSEQ multiplex PCR, and TCRdb holds only the in-frame ones, with some missing. The sample includes over 100,000 clones, about 89% of them seen just once. This TCR came from an adult who received the AZD1222 COVID-19 vaccine. The chain links TRBV30 to TRBJ1-6; possibly TRBD1 for D (6 bases). The sample was peripheral blood, taken 28 days after the second AZD1222 dose. CDR3 residues: CAWSVRGRGNSPLHF. CDR3 nucleotides: TGTGCCTGGAGTGTACGGGGCAGGGGAAATTCACCCCTCCACTTT. Full variable domain (missing parts from reference TRBV30 and TRBJ1-6): SQTIHQWPATLVQPVGSPLSLECTVEGTSNPNLYWYRQAAGRGLQLLFYSVGIGQISSEVPQNLSASRPQDRQFILSSKKLLLSDSGFYLCAWSVRGRGNSPLHFGNGTRLTVT.